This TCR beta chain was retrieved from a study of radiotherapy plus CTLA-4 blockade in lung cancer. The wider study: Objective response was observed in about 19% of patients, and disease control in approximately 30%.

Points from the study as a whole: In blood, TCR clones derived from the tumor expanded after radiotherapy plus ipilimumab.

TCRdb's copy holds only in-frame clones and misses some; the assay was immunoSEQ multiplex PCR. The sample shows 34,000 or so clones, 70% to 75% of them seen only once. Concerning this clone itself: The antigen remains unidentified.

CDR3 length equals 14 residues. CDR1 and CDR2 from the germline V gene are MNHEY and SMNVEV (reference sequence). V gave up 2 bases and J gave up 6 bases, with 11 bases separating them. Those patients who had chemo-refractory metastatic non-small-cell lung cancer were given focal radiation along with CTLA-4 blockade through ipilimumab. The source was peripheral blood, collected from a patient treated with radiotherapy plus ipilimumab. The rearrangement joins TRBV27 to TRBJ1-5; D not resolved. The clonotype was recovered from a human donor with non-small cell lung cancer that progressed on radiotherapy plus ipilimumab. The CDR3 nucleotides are TGTGCCAGCAGTTTAGAGTCGCGTGGTCAGCCCCAGCATTTT. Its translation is CASSLESRGQPQHF.